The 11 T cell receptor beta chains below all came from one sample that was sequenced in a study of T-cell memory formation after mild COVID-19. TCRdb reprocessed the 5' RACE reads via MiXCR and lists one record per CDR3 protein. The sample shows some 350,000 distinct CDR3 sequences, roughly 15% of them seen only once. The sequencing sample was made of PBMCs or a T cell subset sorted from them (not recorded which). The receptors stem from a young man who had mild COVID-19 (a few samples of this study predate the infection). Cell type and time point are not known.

The CDR3 bases are TGTGCCACCAGTGAGGGACAAATCAATCAGCCCCAGCATTTT. It encodes CATSEGQINQPQHF. V gene TRBV24-1 combines with J gene TRBJ1-5; D may be TRBD1 (6 bases). Germline CDR1 KGHDR, CDR2 SFDVKD. Trimming pared 4 bases from V and 3 bases from J, leaving 9 bases between. CDR3 length: 14 amino acids.

This chain's CDR3 is CASSIRAGSSTDTQYF. Written as DNA, the CDR3 is TGTGCCAGTAGTATTCGGGCGGGATCTAGCACAGATACGCAGTATTTT. The chain is built from TRBV19 and TRBJ2-3; D might be TRBD2 (6 bases). The V gene lost 3 bases and the J gene lost 0 bases, with 13 bases spanning the gap. This CDR3 has 16 residues. Germline V gene data show CDR1 as LNHDA and CDR2 as SQIVND (reference sequence).

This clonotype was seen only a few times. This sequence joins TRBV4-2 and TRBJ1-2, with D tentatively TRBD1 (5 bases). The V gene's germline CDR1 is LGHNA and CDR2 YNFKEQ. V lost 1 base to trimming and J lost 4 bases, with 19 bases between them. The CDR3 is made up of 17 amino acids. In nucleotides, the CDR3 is TGTGCCAGCAGCCAAGCAGGTCCCGGCGGGGGACCCTATGGCTACACCTTC. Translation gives CASSQAGPGGGPYGYTF.

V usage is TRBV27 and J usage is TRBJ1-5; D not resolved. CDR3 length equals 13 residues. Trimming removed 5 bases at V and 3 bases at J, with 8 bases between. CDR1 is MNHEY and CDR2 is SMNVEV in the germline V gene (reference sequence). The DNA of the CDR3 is TGTGCCAGCAGTGCCGGGTACAATCAGCCCCAGCATTTT. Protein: CASSAGYNQPQHF.

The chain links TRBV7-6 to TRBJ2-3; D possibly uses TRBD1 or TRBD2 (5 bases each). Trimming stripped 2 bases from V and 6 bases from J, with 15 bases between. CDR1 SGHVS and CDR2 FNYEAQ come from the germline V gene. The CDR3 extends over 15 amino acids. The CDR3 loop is CASSLNSGQIDTQYF. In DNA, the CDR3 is TGTGCCAGCAGCTTAAACTCGGGGCAAATTGATACGCAGTATTTT.

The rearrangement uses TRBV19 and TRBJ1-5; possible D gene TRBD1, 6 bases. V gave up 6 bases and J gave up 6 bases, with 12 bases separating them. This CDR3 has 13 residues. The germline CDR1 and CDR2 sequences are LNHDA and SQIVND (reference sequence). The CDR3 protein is CASSLTGIQPQHF. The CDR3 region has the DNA TGTGCCAGTAGCCTCACAGGGATTCAGCCCCAGCATTTT.

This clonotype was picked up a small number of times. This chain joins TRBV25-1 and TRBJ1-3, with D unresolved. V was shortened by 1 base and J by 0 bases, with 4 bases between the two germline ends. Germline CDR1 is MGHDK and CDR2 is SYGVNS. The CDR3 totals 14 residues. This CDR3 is CASSEWISGNTIYF. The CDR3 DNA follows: TGTGCCAGCAGTGAATGGATCTCTGGAAACACCATATATTTT.

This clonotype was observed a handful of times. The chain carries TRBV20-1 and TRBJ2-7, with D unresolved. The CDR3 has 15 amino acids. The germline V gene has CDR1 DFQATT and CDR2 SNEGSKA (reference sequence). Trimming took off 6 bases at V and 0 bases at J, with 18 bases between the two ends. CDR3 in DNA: TGCAGTGCCCCCCTCGGAGCGACGAGCTCCTACGAGCAGTACTTC. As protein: CSAPLGATSSYEQYF.

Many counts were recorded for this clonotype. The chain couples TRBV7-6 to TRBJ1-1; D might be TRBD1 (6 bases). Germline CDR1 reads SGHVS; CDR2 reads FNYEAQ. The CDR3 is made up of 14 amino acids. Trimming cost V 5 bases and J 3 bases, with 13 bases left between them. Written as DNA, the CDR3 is TGTGCCAGCAGCGGGGGCCCAGGCTACACTGAAGCTTTCTTT. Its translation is CASSGGPGYTEAFF.

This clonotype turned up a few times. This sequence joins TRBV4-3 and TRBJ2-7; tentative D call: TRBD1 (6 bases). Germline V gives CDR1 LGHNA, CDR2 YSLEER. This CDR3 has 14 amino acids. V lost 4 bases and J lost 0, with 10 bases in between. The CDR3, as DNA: TGCGCCAGCAGCCCAGGGGCTTTCTCCTACGAGCAGTACTTC. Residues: CASSPGAFSYEQYF.

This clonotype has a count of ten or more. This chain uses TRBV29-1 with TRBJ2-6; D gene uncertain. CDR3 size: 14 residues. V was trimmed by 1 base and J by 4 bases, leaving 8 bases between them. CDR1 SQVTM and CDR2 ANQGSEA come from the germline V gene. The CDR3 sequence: CSVEVQNGANVLTF. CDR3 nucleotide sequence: TGCAGCGTTGAAGTCCAGAACGGGGCCAACGTCCTGACTTTC.